This T cell receptor (beta chain) originates from a study of Ad26.COV2.S vaccination and SARS-CoV-2 variants. Clones were read by immunoSEQ multiplex PCR, and TCRdb kept only the in-frame ones, dropping some. There are roughly 700,000 clones in the sample; roughly 90% occur only once, and roughly 1.5% lies in the top ten. Note on this clone: Other nucleotide sequences from this sample produce the same CDR3.

CDR1 and CDR2 from the germline V gene are SGHNT and YENEEA. The CDR3 runs 12 residues. V lost 5 bases and J 1 base, leaving 2 bases between the germline ends. As to treatment: 15 to 20 received Ad26.COV2.S at low or high dose, single or two shots; 5 received placebo; per-sample allocation not given. Material that was analyzed had been drawn on day 63 after the first vaccine or placebo injection. The sequence came from a person between 18 and 65 years old who received the Ad26.COV2.S COVID-19 vaccine or a placebo. Sequenced material: peripheral blood, taken in a trial of Ad26.COV2.S vaccine versus placebo. The gene calls are TRBV11-3 and TRBJ2-2; no clear D. The CDR3 reads CASSLNTGELFF. The DNA of the CDR3 is TGTGCCAGCAGCCTGAACACCGGGGAGCTGTTTTTT.